A single sample gave rise to the 23 T cell receptor beta chains below, sequenced in a study of early stage breast cancer tumors. Clones were sequenced by immunoSEQ multiplex PCR, and TCRdb holds only the in-frame ones, with some missing. The data contain fewer than 30,000 clones, 75% to 90% of them singletons. Material: blood. The receptor source for this set is a person aged 55 to 69 with breast cancer.

V usage is TRBV7-2 and J usage is TRBJ2-1; D call uncertain. The CDR3 has 15 residues. V was trimmed by 5 bases and J by 11 bases, leaving 22 bases between them. Germline CDR1 and CDR2: SGHTA and FQGNSA. This CDR3 reads CASSPDWSPSAKQFF. The CDR3, as DNA: TGTGCCAGCAGCCCCGACTGGAGCCCCTCCGCCAAGCAGTTCTTC.

The chain combines TRBV7-9 with TRBJ1-2; no reliable D call. With 2 bases removed from V and 2 bases from J, the gap between germline ends came to 15 bases. The CDR3 contains 16 residues. The germline gives CDR1 SEHNR, CDR2 FQNEAQ (reference sequence). The CDR3 loop is CASSLSGWEFNYGYTF. The CDR3 DNA reads TGTGCCAGCAGCTTATCTGGCTGGGAGTTCAACTATGGCTACACCTTC. The full variable domain, completed using reference TRBV7-9 and TRBJ1-2, is DTGVSQNPRHKITKRGQNVTFRCDPISEHNRLYWYRQTLGQGPEFLTYFQNEAQLEKSRLLSDRFSAERPKGSFSTLEIQRTEQGDSAMYLCASSLSGWEFNYGYTFGSGTRLTVV.

The gene calls are TRBV5-4 and TRBJ2-2, with 11 bases that match TRBD2. The CDR3 totals 16 residues. V dropped 4 bases and J dropped 7; count of bases not matched to a gene: 9. Looked up from germline, CDR1 is SGHNT and CDR2 is YYREEE (reference sequence). The CDR3 loop is CASSIGSGRANGELFF. Written as DNA, the CDR3 is TGTGCCAGCAGCATAGGTAGCGGGAGGGCCAACGGGGAGCTGTTTTTT.

The chain employs TRBV19 and TRBJ2-7; D may be TRBD2 (6 bases). Germline CDR1 is LNHDA and CDR2 is SQIVND (reference sequence). This CDR3 has 15 amino acids. The V end was cut by 2 bases, the J end by 3 bases, with 14 bases between. The CDR3 DNA is TGTGCCAGTAGTATATGGGGAGGATCGGACTACGAGCAGTACTTC. It is translated as CASSIWGGSDYEQYF.

This clone was recorded once. The chain links TRBV4-3 to TRBJ2-3, with 8 nucleotides matching TRBD2. CDR1 and CDR2 from the germline V gene are LGHNA and YSLEER. The CDR3 spans 17 residues. With V trimmed by 4 bases and J by 0 bases, 9 bases remained unmatched. The CDR3 DNA is TGCGCCAGCAGCCCTCAAATAGCGGGATTGAGCACAGATACGCAGTATTTT. The encoded protein is CASSPQIAGLSTDTQYF.

This chain uses TRBV21-1 with TRBJ2-7; the table's TRBD1 call for D was not verified on the DNA. TRBV21-1 is designated a pseudogene. There are 17 residues in the CDR3. The CDR3: CASSKEDQAGQVVEQYF. In DNA, the CDR3 is TGTGCCAGCAGCAAAGAGGATCAGGCGGGACAGGTGGTCGAGCAGTACTTC.

V usage is TRBV6-5 and J usage is TRBJ1-3; D uncertain. Germline values: CDR1 MNHEY, CDR2 SVGAGI. The CDR3 consists of 16 residues. Trimming took off 0 bases at V and 2 bases at J, with 11 bases between the two ends. CDR3 sequence: CASSYSWAEPGNTIYF. The CDR3 DNA sequence: TGTGCCAGCAGTTACTCGTGGGCAGAGCCTGGAAACACCATATATTTT.

The chain has TRBV10-3 and TRBJ2-5, with 9 bases that match TRBD1. This CDR3 is 13 amino acids long. In germline, CDR1 is ENHRY, CDR2 SYGVKD. V lost 6 bases, J lost 7 bases, and 6 bases stayed unmatched. DNA of the CDR3: TGTGCCATCAGACCGGGACAGGGAAGGACCCAGTACTTC. As protein: CAIRPGQGRTQYF.

The V call is TRBV7-2, the J call TRBJ2-5; TRBD1 might be the D (5 bases). The CDR3 contains 17 residues. V lost 0 bases and J lost 0, with 14 bases in between. Germline CDR1 SGHTA, CDR2 FQGNSA. The chain's CDR3 is CASSLAPFPRDQETQYF. DNA for the CDR3: TGTGCCAGCAGCTTAGCACCCTTCCCCAGGGACCAAGAGACCCAGTACTTC. Looking up the rest from reference TRBV7-2 and TRBJ2-5 gives the full variable domain: GAGVSQSPSNKVTEKGKDVELRCDPISGHTALYWYRQSLGQGLEFLIYFQGNSAPDKSGLPSDRFSAERTGGSVSTLTIQRTQQEDSAVYLCASSLAPFPRDQETQYFGPGTRLLVL.

V and J are TRBV11-3 and TRBJ2-5, with D perhaps TRBD2 (7 bases). Trimming removed 6 bases from V and 4 bases from J, with 12 bases in between. Germline assignment: CDR1 SGHNT and CDR2 YENEEA. The CDR3 is 13 amino acids. The DNA for the CDR3 is TGTGCCAGCAGGAACAGGGAGGGAGAGACCCAGTACTTC. Its protein product is CASRNREGETQYF.

The DNA of the CDR3 is TGTGCCAGCAGTCGACAGGGAAGGGGCGGAAACACCATATATTTT. Translation: CASSRQGRGGNTIYF. The chain links TRBV25-1 to TRBJ1-3, with TRBD1 matching over 7 bases. Trimming removed 5 bases from V and 4 bases from J; junction bases left unmatched: 8. Germline-derived CDR1 and CDR2 are MGHDK and SYGVNS. This CDR3 is 15 amino acids long.

This clone was detected only a few times. The chain carries TRBV6-6 and TRBJ2-7; D gene uncertain. This CDR3 comprises 14 residues. Trimming cost V 0 bases and J 3 bases, with 9 bases left between them. Germline CDR1 MNHNY, CDR2 SVGAGI (reference sequence). The CDR3 sequence: CASSYSQVIYEQYF. CDR3 DNA sequence: TGTGCCAGCAGTTACTCCCAGGTCATCTACGAGCAGTACTTC.

The gene calls are TRBV18 and TRBJ1-4, with 8 bases aligning to TRBD1. Germline values: CDR1 KGHSH, CDR2 LQKENI. The CDR3 consists of 15 residues. Trimming at V came to 1 base and at J to 13 bases, leaving 11 bases not matched to a gene. Here the CDR3 DNA reads TGTGCCAGCTCACCACGGACAGGGCCCGGTCGCTCACTGTTTTTT. Translation gives CASSPRTGPGRSLFF.

The sample holds a few counts of this clone. J is TRBJ2-3 and V is TRBV29-1; 10 bases are shared with TRBD2. The CDR3 totals 16 residues. CDR1 and CDR2 from the germline V gene are SQVTM and ANQGSEA. J lost 0 bases, V lost 4 bases, and 7 bases had no gene match. Written as DNA, the CDR3 is TGCAGCGTTGGTGGACTAGCGGAAACTAGCACAGATACGCAGTATTTT. It encodes CSVGGLAETSTDTQYF.

The chain carries TRBV7-2 and TRBJ1-2, with a tentative D call TRBD1 (5 bases). Germline V lookup: CDR1 SGHTA, CDR2 FQGNSA. The V gene lost 3 bases and the J gene lost 4 bases, with 9 bases spanning the gap. There are 13 residues in the CDR3. The CDR3 sequence: CASSFQGTYGYTF. The CDR3 DNA reads as TGTGCCAGCAGCTTCCAGGGAACCTATGGCTACACCTTC.

The chain uses TRBV7-6 and TRBJ2-3, with 10 nucleotides matching TRBD2. The CDR3 is made up of 18 amino acids. Germline CDR1 reads SGHVS; CDR2 reads FNYEAQ. Trimming cost V 1 base and J 0 bases; bases outside gene matches: 7. CDR3 DNA: TGTGCCAGCAGCTTAGGTCCCACTAGCGGGACTAGCACAGATACGCAGTATTTT. This translates into CASSLGPTSGTSTDTQYF.

The chain uses TRBV9 and TRBJ2-5; TRBD1 aligns across 7 bases. Germline CDR1 is SGDLS and CDR2 is YYNGEE. J gave up 2 bases and V 2 bases, and 3 bases lay outside the gene matches. The CDR3 totals 14 residues. The CDR3: CASSVGTAQETQYF. Here the CDR3 DNA reads TGTGCCAGCAGCGTTGGGACAGCTCAAGAGACCCAGTACTTC.

There are a few counts of this clone. J is TRBJ2-7 and V is TRBV16; possibly TRBD1 for D (5 bases). The CDR3 runs 14 residues. V was clipped by 2 bases and J by 0 bases, with 8 bases between them. Per germline, CDR1 KGHSY and CDR2 FQNENV. CDR3 region: CASSQRGPSYEQYF. The CDR3 DNA sequence: TGTGCCAGCAGCCAAAGGGGCCCCTCCTACGAGCAGTACTTC.

This rearrangement joins TRBV29-1 to TRBJ2-1, with 8 bases that match TRBD2. The CDR3 contains 14 residues. Losses at the gene ends were 4 bases for V and 10 bases for J; bases not matched to a gene: 12. CDR1 is SQVTM and CDR2 is ANQGSEA in the germline V gene. CDR3 nucleotides: TGCAGCGTTGGAGTAGCGGGAACAGTCGTGGAGCAGTTCTTC. Residues: CSVGVAGTVVEQFF.

The chain has TRBV7-8 and TRBJ1-1; D is unresolved. The V and J ends lost 1 base and 4 bases respectively, with 7 bases between them. Germline CDR1 reads SGHVS; CDR2 reads FQNEAQ. This CDR3 is built from 13 residues. The CDR3, as DNA: TGTGCCAGCAGCTTAGAAGGGAGCACTGAAGCTTTCTTT. Its translation is CASSLEGSTEAFF.

CDR3 protein: CASSLVSGAYYEQYF. The CDR3 DNA follows: TGTGCCAGCAGCTTAGTAAGCGGAGCCTACTACGAGCAGTACTTC. The rearrangement uses TRBV11-3 and TRBJ2-7; perhaps TRBD2 as D (5 bases). The V and J ends lost 1 base and 3 bases respectively, with 13 bases between them. Germline lookup yields CDR1 SGHNT and CDR2 YENEEA. CDR3 length: 15 amino acids.

This clone was counted once. This chain connects TRBV7-2 to TRBJ1-2, with D tentatively TRBD1 (6 bases). There are 15 residues in the CDR3. Germline values: CDR1 SGHTA, CDR2 FQGNSA. Trimming removed 6 bases from V and 5 bases from J, with 19 bases in between. The CDR3 spells CASRGAGAPPYGYTF. The CDR3 nucleotides read TGTGCCAGCAGAGGCGCAGGGGCTCCTCCTTATGGCTACACCTTC. Complete variable domain (other parts from reference TRBV7-2 and TRBJ1-2): GAGVSQSPSNKVTEKGKDVELRCDPISGHTALYWYRQSLGQGLEFLIYFQGNSAPDKSGLPSDRFSAERTGGSVSTLTIQRTQQEDSAVYLCASRGAGAPPYGYTFGSGTRLTVV.

The chain uses TRBV29-1 and TRBJ1-1; D gene unclear. The V gene's germline CDR1 is SQVTM and CDR2 ANQGSEA. The CDR3 loop spans 13 amino acids. The V and J ends lost 7 bases and 2 bases respectively, with 14 bases between them. Here the CDR3 reads CSALAGPNTEAFF. The CDR3, as DNA: TGCAGCGCTCTTGCGGGCCCTAACACTGAAGCTTTCTTT.